The 8 T cell receptor beta chains listed next were all sequenced from one sample in a study of CD8+ T cells in alopecia areata. Treatment denoted: oral pan-JAK inhibitor, 5-10 mg twice daily. As the sequencing template, cDNA was produced by extracting RNA and reverse transcribing it. The method was immunoSEQ multiplex PCR; TCRdb's version includes in-frame clones alone and lacks a portion of them. Among approximately 150,000 clones, around three fifths were seen once, and the ten largest hold 14%. The source was CD4+ T cells sorted from blood, collected at week 24, from a patient treated with tofacitinib. Receptors originate from a human donor with alopecia areata.

This clone was seen only a few times. The genes are TRBV5-1 and TRBJ1-1, with D maybe TRBD1 (5 bases). CDR1 SGHRS and CDR2 YFSETQ come from the germline V gene. The CDR3 sequence is 14 residues long. V was clipped by 4 bases and J by 3 bases, with 13 bases between them. CDR3 sequence (DNA): TGCGCCAGCAGCCCCACTCGGGGGGACACTGAAGCTTTCTTT. Protein: CASSPTRGDTEAFF.

This clone came up a few times. Within the sample, other DNA sequences also encode this same CDR3. The rearrangement uses TRBV5-1 and TRBJ2-5; tentative D call: TRBD2 (6 bases). Germline values: CDR1 SGHRS, CDR2 YFSETQ. Deletions cut 2 bases from V and 5 bases from J, with 10 bases between. The CDR3 loop spans 13 amino acids. CDR3 sequence: CASSFGGQETQYF. The CDR3 DNA sequence: TGCGCCAGCAGCTTTGGAGGGCAGGAGACCCAGTACTTC.

The V and J genes are TRBV15 and TRBJ2-5; a weak D match, TRBD1 (6 bases). Trimming removed 7 bases from V and 9 bases from J, with 21 bases in between. The CDR3 totals 14 residues. Per germline, CDR1 LNHNV and CDR2 YYDKDF (reference sequence). CDR3 nucleotide sequence: TGTGCCACCACGTCACAGGGCCCCCAATGGGCCCAGTACTTC. Protein product: CATTSQGPQWAQYF.

The rearrangement links TRBV30 to TRBJ1-4; 7 bases agree with TRBD1. V was clipped by 4 bases and J by 8 bases; unmatched bases: 7. CDR1 GTSNPN and CDR2 SVGIG come from the germline V gene (reference sequence). The CDR3 consists of 13 residues. CDR3 nucleotide sequence: TGTGCCTGGACCGGGACAGTGAACGAAAAACTGTTTTTT. Its translation: CAWTGTVNEKLFF.

The J gene is TRBJ1-2, the V gene TRBV2; D remains ambiguous. The CDR3 runs 14 residues. With 0 bases removed from V and 4 bases from J, the gap between germline ends came to 9 bases. Germline CDR1 is SNHLY and CDR2 is FYNNEI. CDR3 protein: CASSEAASAYGYTF. The CDR3 nucleotides read TGTGCCAGCAGTGAAGCTGCCAGTGCCTATGGCTACACCTTC.

The chain uses TRBV5-6 and TRBJ1-1; 10 positions agree with TRBD1. The CDR3 contains 14 residues. Germline lookup yields CDR1 SGHDT and CDR2 YYEEEE. V trimming: 4 bases; J trimming: 8 bases; junction bases outside the gene matches: 8. In nucleotides, the CDR3 is TGTGCCAGCAGCGGGACAGGGGTGGAGATGGAAGCTTTCTTT. This translates into CASSGTGVEMEAFF.

The genes are TRBV2 and TRBJ1-5; 7 bases align to TRBD1. CDR3 size: 13 residues. V shed 4 bases and J 11 bases; nucleotides not matched to a gene: 8. CDR1 is SNHLY and CDR2 is FYNNEI in the germline V gene. CDR3 sequence (DNA): TGTGCCAGCAGTGGACAGGGACAATGGGCCCAGCATTTT. Translation gives CASSGQGQWAQHF.

This chain joins TRBV7-9 and TRBJ1-4; D remains ambiguous. The CDR3 totals 13 residues. V gave up 5 bases and J gave up 4 bases, with 8 bases separating them. Germline CDR1 reads SEHNR; CDR2 reads FQNEAQ (reference sequence). The CDR3 DNA sequence: TGTGCCAGCAGCCGACGGGGTAATGAAAAACTGTTTTTT. Protein sequence: CASSRRGNEKLFF.